This is a list of T cell receptor beta chains from one sample in a study of radiotherapy plus CTLA-4 blockade in lung cancer. This table comes from immunoSEQ multiplex PCR, and its TCRdb copy is limited to in-frame clones, with some not included. The table shows 85,000 to 90,000 clones, with around 72% occurring only once. This sample comprised peripheral blood, obtained from a patient treated with radiotherapy plus ipilimumab. These receptors originate from a human donor with non-small cell lung cancer that progressed on radiotherapy plus ipilimumab. CDR3s include the opening cysteine and the closing phenylalanine or tryptophan. A D gene is named only where the DNA matches it firmly. Not every row has a clone size; where given, it reads once, few, many or a size class.

V gene: TRBV11-2
J gene: TRBJ1-4
D gene: NA
clone size: NA
CDR3 protein: CASSPYLGATNEKLFF
CDR3 DNA: TGTGCCAGCAGCCCCTATTTAGGGGCAACTAATGAAAAACTGTTTTTT

V gene: TRBV28
J gene: TRBJ2-2
D gene: NA
clone size: once
CDR3 protein: CASISHDAVTNTGELFF
CDR3 DNA: TGTGCCAGCATCTCGCATGATGCAGTCACGAACACCGGGGAGCTGTTTTTT

V gene: TRBV15
J gene: TRBJ2-7
D gene: NA
clone size: few
CDR3 protein: CATSRPANSYEQYF
CDR3 DNA: TGTGCCACCAGCAGGCCAGCGAACTCCTACGAGCAGTACTTC

V gene: TRBV9
J gene: TRBJ1-2
D gene: TRBD1
clone size: once
CDR3 protein: CASSVAPGQGYYGYTF
CDR3 DNA: TGTGCCAGCAGCGTAGCGCCTGGACAGGGATACTATGGCTACACCTTC

V gene: TRBV18
J gene: TRBJ2-3
D gene: TRBD1
clone size: NA
CDR3 protein: CASSPYFLGQDKTSSDTQYF
CDR3 DNA: TGTGCCAGCTCACCCTACTTTCTTGGACAGGATAAAACTTCCTCAGATACGCAGTATTTT

V gene: TRBV6-1
J gene: TRBJ1-4
D gene: TRBD1
clone size: NA
CDR3 protein: CASSEGTGVEKLFF
CDR3 DNA: TGTGCCAGCAGTGAAGGGACAGGGGTTGAAAAACTGTTTTTT

V gene: TRBV28
J gene: TRBJ1-5
D gene: NA
clone size: NA
CDR3 protein: CASSLSGRSNQPQHF
CDR3 DNA: TGTGCCAGCAGTTTGTCGGGGCGGAGCAATCAGCCCCAGCATTTT

V gene: TRBV7-9
J gene: TRBJ1-5
D gene: NA
clone size: NA
CDR3 protein: CASSLGYGQSNQPQHF
CDR3 DNA: TGTGCCAGCAGCTTAGGGTATGGTCAGAGCAATCAGCCCCAGCATTTT

V gene: TRBV20-1
J gene: TRBJ1-5
D gene: NA
clone size: NA
CDR3 protein: CSASSSQPQHF
CDR3 DNA: TGCAGTGCTAGCTCGTCGCAGCCCCAGCATTTT

V gene: TRBV27
J gene: TRBJ2-1
D gene: NA
clone size: many
CDR3 protein: CASSFGANPGYEQFF
CDR3 DNA: TGTGCCAGCAGTTTCGGGGCGAACCCTGGCTATGAGCAGTTCTTC

V gene: TRBV5-1
J gene: TRBJ2-2
D gene: NA
clone size: once
CDR3 protein: CASSLEGHGELFF
CDR3 DNA: TGCGCCAGCAGCTTAGAGGGGCACGGGGAGCTGTTTTTT

V gene: TRBV28
J gene: TRBJ1-1
D gene: NA
clone size: few
CDR3 protein: CASSSLGLPEAFF
CDR3 DNA: TGTGCCAGCAGTTCCCTGGGGTTACCTGAAGCTTTCTTT

V gene: TRBV29-1
J gene: TRBJ2-7
D gene: NA
clone size: NA
CDR3 protein: CSVEGAPGNEQYF
CDR3 DNA: TGCAGCGTTGAAGGGGCCCCCGGGAACGAGCAGTACTTC

V gene: TRBV9
J gene: TRBJ1-3
D gene: NA
clone size: NA
CDR3 protein: CASSGNIDSGNTIYF
CDR3 DNA: TGTGCCAGCAGCGGAAACATAGACTCGGGAAACACCATATATTTT

V gene: TRBV2
J gene: TRBJ1-1
D gene: NA
clone size: NA
CDR3 protein: CASSEWHLGQNTEAFF
CDR3 DNA: TGTGCCAGCAGTGAGTGGCACTTGGGACAGAACACTGAAGCTTTCTTT

V gene: TRBV5-4
J gene: TRBJ2-3
D gene: NA
clone size: NA
CDR3 protein: CASSLERVPDTQYF
CDR3 DNA: TGTGCCAGCAGCTTGGAGCGAGTTCCAGATACGCAGTATTTT

V gene: TRBV11-2
J gene: TRBJ2-2
D gene: TRBD2
clone size: NA
CDR3 protein: CASCPGVAGAPGGELFF
CDR3 DNA: TGTGCCAGCTGTCCTGGGGTAGCGGGAGCCCCAGGCGGGGAGCTGTTTTTT

V gene: TRBV7-8
J gene: TRBJ2-7
D gene: NA
clone size: NA
CDR3 protein: CASSLGTRLSYEQYF
CDR3 DNA: TGTGCCAGCAGCTTAGGGACTCGGCTAAGCTACGAGCAGTACTTC

V gene: TRBV5-4
J gene: TRBJ2-3
D gene: NA
clone size: NA
CDR3 protein: CASSLEATADTQYF
CDR3 DNA: TGTGCCAGCAGCTTGGAGGCAACGGCAGATACGCAGTATTTT

V gene: TRBV6-5
J gene: TRBJ2-2
D gene: NA
clone size: NA
CDR3 protein: CARWGFANTGELFF
CDR3 DNA: TGTGCCCGGTGGGGTTTTGCCAACACCGGGGAGCTGTTTTTT

V gene: TRBV28
J gene: TRBJ2-1
D gene: TRBD1
clone size: NA
CDR3 protein: CASSSEQGPRDEQFF
CDR3 DNA: TGTGCCAGCAGTTCCGAACAGGGGCCGAGGGATGAGCAGTTCTTC

V gene: TRBV7-9
J gene: TRBJ2-2
D gene: NA
clone size: NA
CDR3 protein: CASTWGSGRLAGELFF
CDR3 DNA: TGTGCCAGCACCTGGGGCTCGGGGAGATTAGCCGGGGAGCTGTTTTTT

V gene: TRBV9
J gene: TRBJ2-1
D gene: TRBD2
clone size: NA
CDR3 protein: CASSVMGGSSYNEQFF
CDR3 DNA: TGTGCCAGCAGCGTAATGGGGGGGAGCTCCTACAATGAGCAGTTCTTC

V gene: TRBV19
J gene: TRBJ2-1
D gene: TRBD2
clone size: NA
CDR3 protein: CASSMGTSGRVRLHNEQFF
CDR3 DNA: TGTGCCAGTAGTATGGGGACTAGCGGGAGGGTCCGACTTCACAATGAGCAGTTCTTC

V gene: TRBV7-6
J gene: TRBJ2-4
D gene: TRBD2
clone size: NA
CDR3 protein: CASSPRGGTGNIQYF
CDR3 DNA: TGTGCCAGCAGCCCTCGGGGGGGCACGGGAAACATTCAGTACTTC

V gene: TRBV28
J gene: TRBJ1-3
D gene: NA
clone size: NA
CDR3 protein: CASSFLTGSGSTIYF
CDR3 DNA: TGTGCCAGCAGTTTCCTTACAGGGAGCGGGAGCACCATATATTTT

V gene: TRBV6-1
J gene: TRBJ1-2
D gene: NA
clone size: NA
CDR3 protein: CASSEGGGLYGYTF
CDR3 DNA: TGTGCCAGCAGTGAAGGAGGAGGCCTCTATGGCTACACCTTC

V gene: TRBV5-8
J gene: TRBJ1-1
D gene: NA
clone size: NA
CDR3 protein: CASSSLSGEAFF
CDR3 DNA: TGTGCCAGCAGCTCCTTAAGTGGGGAAGCTTTCTTT

V gene: TRBV7-3
J gene: TRBJ2-2
D gene: NA
clone size: NA
CDR3 protein: CASSRYANTGELFF
CDR3 DNA: TGTGCCAGCAGCAGATATGCGAACACCGGGGAGCTGTTTTTT

V gene: TRBV29-1
J gene: TRBJ2-7
D gene: NA
clone size: NA
CDR3 protein: CSVLQMNQVPYEQYF
CDR3 DNA: TGCAGCGTTCTCCAAATGAACCAGGTGCCCTACGAGCAGTACTTC

V gene: TRBV4-1
J gene: TRBJ2-5
D gene: NA
clone size: NA
CDR3 protein: CASSQVAGVGRETQYF
CDR3 DNA: TGCGCCAGCAGCCAAGTTGCTGGGGTGGGTAGAGAGACCCAGTACTTC

V gene: TRBV7-9
J gene: TRBJ2-1
D gene: NA
clone size: NA
CDR3 protein: CASSLAGGLISYNEQFF
CDR3 DNA: TGTGCCAGCAGCTTAGCCGGGGGTTTGATCTCCTACAATGAGCAGTTCTTC

V gene: TRBV18
J gene: TRBJ2-1
D gene: NA
clone size: NA
CDR3 protein: CASSPFSSYNEQFF
CDR3 DNA: TGTGCCAGCTCACCATTTTCCTCCTACAATGAGCAGTTCTTC

V gene: TRBV21-1
J gene: TRBJ1-1
D gene: NA
clone size: NA
CDR3 protein: CASSKDGTTAEAFF
CDR3 DNA: TGTGCCAGCAGCAAAGATGGGACAACCGCTGAAGCTTTCTTT